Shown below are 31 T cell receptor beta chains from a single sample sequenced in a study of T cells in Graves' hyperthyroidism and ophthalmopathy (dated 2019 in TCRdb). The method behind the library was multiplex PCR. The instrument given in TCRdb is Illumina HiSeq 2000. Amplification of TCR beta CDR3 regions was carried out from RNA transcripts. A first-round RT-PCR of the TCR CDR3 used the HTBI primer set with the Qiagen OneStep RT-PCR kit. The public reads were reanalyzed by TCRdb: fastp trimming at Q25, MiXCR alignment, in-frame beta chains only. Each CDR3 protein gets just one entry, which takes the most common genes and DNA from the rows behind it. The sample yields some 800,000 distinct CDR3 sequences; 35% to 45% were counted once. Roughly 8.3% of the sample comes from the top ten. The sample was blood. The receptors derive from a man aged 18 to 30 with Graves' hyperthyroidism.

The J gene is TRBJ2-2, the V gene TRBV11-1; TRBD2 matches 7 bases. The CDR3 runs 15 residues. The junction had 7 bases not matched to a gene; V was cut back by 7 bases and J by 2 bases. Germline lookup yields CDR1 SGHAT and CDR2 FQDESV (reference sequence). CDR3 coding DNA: TGTGCCAGCAACCAAGCGGGACCCAACACCGGGGAGCTGTTTTTT. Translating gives CASNQAGPNTGELFF.

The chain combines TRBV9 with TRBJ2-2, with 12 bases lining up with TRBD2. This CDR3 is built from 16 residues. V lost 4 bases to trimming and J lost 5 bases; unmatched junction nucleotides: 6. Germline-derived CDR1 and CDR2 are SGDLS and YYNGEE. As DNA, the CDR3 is TGTGCCAGCAGCACCCGACTAGCGGGAGTAACCGGGGAGCTGTTTTTT. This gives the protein CASSTRLAGVTGELFF.

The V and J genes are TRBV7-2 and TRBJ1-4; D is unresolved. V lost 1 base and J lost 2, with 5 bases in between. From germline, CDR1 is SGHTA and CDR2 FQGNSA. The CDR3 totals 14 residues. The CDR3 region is CASSLEATNEKLFF. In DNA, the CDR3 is TGTGCCAGCAGCTTAGAAGCTACTAATGAAAAACTGTTTTTT.

This CDR3 is CASGGGDNEQYF. Written as DNA, the CDR3 is TGTGCCAGCGGGGGCGGGGACAACGAGCAGTACTTC. J is TRBJ2-7 and V is TRBV12-3 or TRBV12-4; possibly TRBD1 or TRBD2 for D (6 bases each). There are 12 residues in the CDR3. V dropped 8 bases and J dropped 5 bases, with 13 bases sitting between them.

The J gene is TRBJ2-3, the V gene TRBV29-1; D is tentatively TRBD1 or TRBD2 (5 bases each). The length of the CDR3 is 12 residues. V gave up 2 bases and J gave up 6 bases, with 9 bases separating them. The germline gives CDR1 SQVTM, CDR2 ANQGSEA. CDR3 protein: CSVELGVDTQYF. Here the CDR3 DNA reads TGCAGCGTTGAATTGGGGGTCGATACGCAGTATTTT.

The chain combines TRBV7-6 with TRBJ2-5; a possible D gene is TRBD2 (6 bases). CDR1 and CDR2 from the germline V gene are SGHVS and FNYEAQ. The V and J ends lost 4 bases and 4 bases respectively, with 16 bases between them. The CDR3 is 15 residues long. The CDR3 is CASSSRAGGAETQYF. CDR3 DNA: TGTGCCAGCAGCTCGAGAGCGGGCGGAGCAGAGACCCAGTACTTC.

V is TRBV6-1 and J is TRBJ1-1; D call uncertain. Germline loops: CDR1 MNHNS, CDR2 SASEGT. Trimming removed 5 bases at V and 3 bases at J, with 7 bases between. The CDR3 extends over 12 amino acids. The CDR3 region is CASSRWDTEAFF. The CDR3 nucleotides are TGTGCCAGCAGTCGATGGGACACTGAAGCTTTCTTT.

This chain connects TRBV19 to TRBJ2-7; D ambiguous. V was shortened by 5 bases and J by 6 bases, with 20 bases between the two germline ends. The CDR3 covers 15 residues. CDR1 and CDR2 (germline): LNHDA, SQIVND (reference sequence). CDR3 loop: CASSFIPGANAEQYF. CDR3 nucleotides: TGTGCCAGTAGTTTTATACCCGGAGCGAATGCCGAGCAGTACTTC.

The CDR3 nucleotides are TGTGCCACCCCGCGCAGGGGACTCCAAGAGACCCAGTACTTC. Protein sequence: CATPRRGLQETQYF. The rearrangement uses TRBV25-1 and TRBJ2-5; D might be TRBD1 or TRBD2, each matching 6 bases. V was pared by 10 bases and J by 1 base, with 16 bases between. The CDR3 length is 14 residues. CDR1 is MGHDK and CDR2 is SYGVNS in the germline V gene.

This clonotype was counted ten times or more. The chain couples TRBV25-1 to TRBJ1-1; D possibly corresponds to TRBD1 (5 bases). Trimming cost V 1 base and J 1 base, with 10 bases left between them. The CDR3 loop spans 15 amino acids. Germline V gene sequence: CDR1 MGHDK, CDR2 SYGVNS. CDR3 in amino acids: CASSEFEGRNTEAFF. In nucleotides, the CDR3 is TGTGCCAGCAGTGAATTCGAGGGGAGGAACACTGAAGCTTTCTTT.

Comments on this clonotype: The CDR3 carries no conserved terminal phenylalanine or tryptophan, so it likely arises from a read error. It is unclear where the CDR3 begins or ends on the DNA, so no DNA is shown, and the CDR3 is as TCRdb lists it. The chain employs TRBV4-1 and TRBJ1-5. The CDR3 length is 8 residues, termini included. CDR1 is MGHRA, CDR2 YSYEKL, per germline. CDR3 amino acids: CASSQERA.

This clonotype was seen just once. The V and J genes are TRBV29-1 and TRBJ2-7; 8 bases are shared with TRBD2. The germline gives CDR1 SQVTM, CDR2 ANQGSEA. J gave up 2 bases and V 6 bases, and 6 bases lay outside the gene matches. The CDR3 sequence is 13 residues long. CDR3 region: CSVVAGGAYEQYF. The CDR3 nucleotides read TGCAGCGTCGTGGCGGGGGGAGCCTACGAGCAGTACTTC.

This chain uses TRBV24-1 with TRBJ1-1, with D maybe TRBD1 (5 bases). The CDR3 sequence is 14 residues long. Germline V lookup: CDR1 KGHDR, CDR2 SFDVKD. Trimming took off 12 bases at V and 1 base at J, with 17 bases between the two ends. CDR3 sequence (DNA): TGTGCCTGCAGCTCCGGGGCCTCGAACACTGAAGCTTTCTTT. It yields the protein CACSSGASNTEAFF.

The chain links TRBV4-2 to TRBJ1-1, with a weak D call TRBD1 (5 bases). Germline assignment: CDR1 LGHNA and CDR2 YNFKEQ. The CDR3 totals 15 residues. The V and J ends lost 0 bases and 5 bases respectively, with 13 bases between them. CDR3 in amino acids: CASSQDPGESTEAFF. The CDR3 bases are TGTGCCAGCAGCCAAGATCCGGGGGAATCAACTGAAGCTTTCTTT.

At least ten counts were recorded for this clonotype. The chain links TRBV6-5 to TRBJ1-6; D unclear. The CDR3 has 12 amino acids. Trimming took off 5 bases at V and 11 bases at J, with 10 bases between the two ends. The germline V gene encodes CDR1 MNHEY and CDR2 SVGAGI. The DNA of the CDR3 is TGTGCCAGCAGTACGAGCTCCACACCCCTCCACTTT. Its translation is CASSTSSTPLHF.

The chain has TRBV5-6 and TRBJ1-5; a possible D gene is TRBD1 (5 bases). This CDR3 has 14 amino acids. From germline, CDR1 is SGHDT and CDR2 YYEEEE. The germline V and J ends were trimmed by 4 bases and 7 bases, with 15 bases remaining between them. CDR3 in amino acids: CASSPRGFGQPQHF. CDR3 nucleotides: TGTGCCAGCAGCCCGCGGGGCTTTGGCCAGCCCCAGCATTTT.

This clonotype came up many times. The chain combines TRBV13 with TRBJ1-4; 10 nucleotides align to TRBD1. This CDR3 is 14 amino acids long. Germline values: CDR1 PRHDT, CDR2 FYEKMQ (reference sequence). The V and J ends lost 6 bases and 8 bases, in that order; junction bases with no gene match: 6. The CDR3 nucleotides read TGTGCCAGCAGTAGACAGGGGGCGAACGAAAAACTGTTTTTT. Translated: CASSRQGANEKLFF.

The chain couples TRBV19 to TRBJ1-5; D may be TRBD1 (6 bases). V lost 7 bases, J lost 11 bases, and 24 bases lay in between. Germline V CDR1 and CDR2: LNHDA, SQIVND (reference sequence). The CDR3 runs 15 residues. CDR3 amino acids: CASKDSGGAMETQHF. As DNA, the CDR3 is TGTGCCAGTAAGGATAGCGGGGGGGCGATGGAGACCCAGCATTTT.

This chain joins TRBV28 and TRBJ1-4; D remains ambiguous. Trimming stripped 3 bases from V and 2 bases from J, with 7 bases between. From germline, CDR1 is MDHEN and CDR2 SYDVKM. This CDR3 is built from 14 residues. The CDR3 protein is CASSFVGTNEKLFF. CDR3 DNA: TGTGCCAGCAGTTTCGTGGGGACTAATGAAAAACTGTTTTTT.

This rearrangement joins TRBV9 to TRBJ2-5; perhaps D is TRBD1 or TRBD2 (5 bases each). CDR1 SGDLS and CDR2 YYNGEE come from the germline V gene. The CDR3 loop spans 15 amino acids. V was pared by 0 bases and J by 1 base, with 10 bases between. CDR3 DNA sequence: TGTGCCAGCAGCGTAGTTTGGGGACCCCAAGAGACCCAGTACTTC. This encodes CASSVVWGPQETQYF.

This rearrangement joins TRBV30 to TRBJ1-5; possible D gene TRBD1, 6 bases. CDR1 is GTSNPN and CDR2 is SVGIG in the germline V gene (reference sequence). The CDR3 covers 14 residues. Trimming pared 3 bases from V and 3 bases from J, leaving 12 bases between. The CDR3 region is CAWSTGQFNQPQHF. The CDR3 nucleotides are TGTGCCTGGAGCACTGGACAGTTCAATCAGCCCCAGCATTTT.

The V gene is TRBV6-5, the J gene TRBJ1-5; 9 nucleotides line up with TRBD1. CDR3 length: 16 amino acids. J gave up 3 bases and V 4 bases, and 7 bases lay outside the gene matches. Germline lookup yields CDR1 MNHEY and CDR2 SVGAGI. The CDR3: CASSSYRDRVNQPQHF. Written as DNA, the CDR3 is TGTGCCAGCAGTTCGTACCGGGACAGGGTCAATCAGCCCCAGCATTTT.

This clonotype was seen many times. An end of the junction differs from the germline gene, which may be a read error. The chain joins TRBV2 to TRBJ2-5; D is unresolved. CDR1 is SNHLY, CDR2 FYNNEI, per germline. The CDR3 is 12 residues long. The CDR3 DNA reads TGTGCCAGCAGTGACCTCGTGACTCCGCGAGACTTC. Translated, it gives CASSDLVTPRDF.

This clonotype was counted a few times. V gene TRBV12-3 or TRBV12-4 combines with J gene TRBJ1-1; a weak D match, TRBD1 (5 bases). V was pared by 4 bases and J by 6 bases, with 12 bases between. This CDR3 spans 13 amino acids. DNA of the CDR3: TGTGCCAGCAGTTGGGGGGTAGGGGCTGAAGCTTTCTTT. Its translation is CASSWGVGAEAFF.

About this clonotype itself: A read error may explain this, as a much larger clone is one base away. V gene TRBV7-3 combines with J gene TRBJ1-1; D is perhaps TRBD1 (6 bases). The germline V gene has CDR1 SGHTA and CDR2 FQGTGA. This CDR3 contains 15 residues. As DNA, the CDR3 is TGTGCCAACAGCCCCACGGCCAGGGAAGGGGGTGAAGCTTTCTTT. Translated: CANSPTAREGGEAFF.

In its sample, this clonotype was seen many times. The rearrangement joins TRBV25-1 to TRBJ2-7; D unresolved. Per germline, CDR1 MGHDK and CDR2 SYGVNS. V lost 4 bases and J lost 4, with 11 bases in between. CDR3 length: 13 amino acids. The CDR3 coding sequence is TGTGCCAGCAGTGTCCACTATGGGTACGAGCAGTACTTC. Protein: CASSVHYGYEQYF.

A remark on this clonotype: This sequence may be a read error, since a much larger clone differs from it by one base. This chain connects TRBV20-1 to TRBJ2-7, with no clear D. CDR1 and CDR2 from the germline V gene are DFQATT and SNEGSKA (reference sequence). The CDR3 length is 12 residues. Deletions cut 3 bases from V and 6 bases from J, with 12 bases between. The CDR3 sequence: CSASGVTCEQYF. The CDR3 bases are TGCAGTGCTAGTGGGGTAACCTGCGAGCAGTACTTC.

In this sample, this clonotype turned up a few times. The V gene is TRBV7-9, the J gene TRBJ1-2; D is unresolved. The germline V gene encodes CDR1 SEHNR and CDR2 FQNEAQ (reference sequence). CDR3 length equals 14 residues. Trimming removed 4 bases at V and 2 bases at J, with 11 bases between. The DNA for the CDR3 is TGTGCCAGCAGCTACGGACCCGGGAACTATGGCTACACCTTC. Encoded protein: CASSYGPGNYGYTF.

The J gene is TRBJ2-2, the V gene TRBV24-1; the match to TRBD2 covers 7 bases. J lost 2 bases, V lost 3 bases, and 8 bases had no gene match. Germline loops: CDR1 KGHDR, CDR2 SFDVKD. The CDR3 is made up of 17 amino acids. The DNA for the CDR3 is TGTGCCACCAGTGATCCTAGCGGCCATTATAACACCGGGGAGCTGTTTTTT. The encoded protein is CATSDPSGHYNTGELFF.

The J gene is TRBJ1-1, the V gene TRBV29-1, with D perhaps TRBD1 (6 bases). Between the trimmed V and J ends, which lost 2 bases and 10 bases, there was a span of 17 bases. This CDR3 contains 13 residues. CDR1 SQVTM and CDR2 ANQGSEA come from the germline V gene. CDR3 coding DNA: TGCAGCGTTGAAAAGGGGGGGGCCGAAGGAGCTTTCTTT. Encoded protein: CSVEKGGAEGAFF.

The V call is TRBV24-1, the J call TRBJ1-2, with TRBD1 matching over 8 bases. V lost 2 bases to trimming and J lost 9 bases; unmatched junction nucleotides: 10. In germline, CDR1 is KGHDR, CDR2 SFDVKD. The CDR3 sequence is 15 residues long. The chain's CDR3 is CATSDSGQGGRSYTF. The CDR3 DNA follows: TGTGCCACCAGTGATTCTGGACAGGGTGGTAGAAGCTACACCTTC.